The source of this TCR beta chain is a study of blood T cell repertoires in COVID-19. Study-level information: Samples of COVID-19 (acute and convalescent) were obtained from the United States, Italy and Spain. Sample material is recorded as cDNA or gDNA derived from T cells, B-cell-depleted T cells, or PBMCs.

The germline V and J ends were trimmed by 2 bases and 4 bases, with 10 bases remaining between them. The CDR3 contains 14 residues. Looked up from germline, CDR1 is LGHDT and CDR2 is YNNKEL (reference sequence). Seattle patients were enrolled during active infection and followed longitudinally. Original processing methods: Researchers report that nucleated cell counts were estimated from reference gene primer amplification. The assay was immunoSEQ multiplex PCR, and TCRdb's table has in-frame clones only and misses some. For V, J and clone size, that table is used; D and trimming come from the DNA. The sample lists some 57,000 clones, 65% to 85% occurring once.

The rearrangement joins TRBV3-1 (or the pseudogene TRBV3-2) to TRBJ2-3; D perhaps matches TRBD1 (5 bases). The sample comprised peripheral blood. This TCR was sampled from an elderly man with COVID-19, enrolled during active disease. The CDR3 nucleotides read TGTGCCAGCAGCCAAAGGGGCAGCTCAGATACGCAGTATTTT. Its translation: CASSQRGSSDTQYF.